Presented here are 20 T cell receptor beta chains from one specimen sequenced in a study of blood T cell repertoires in COVID-19. Repertoires were generated with immunoSEQ multiplex PCR, while TCRdb's copy carries only in-frame clones and drops some. The data contain tens of thousands of clones, 70% to 90% of them singletons. The material sequenced was peripheral blood. Receptors were obtained from a man aged 65 to 79 with active COVID-19.

The chain couples TRBV7-2 to TRBJ2-7, with a tentative D call TRBD1 (6 bases). The ends were cut back, 5 bases at V and 9 bases at J, with 14 bases in the middle. This CDR3 region has 12 residues. The germline CDR1 and CDR2 sequences are SGHTA and FQGNSA. Written as DNA, the CDR3 is TGTGCCAGCAGCCAGACAGGCGATCCGCAGTACTTC. Its protein is CASSQTGDPQYF.

This rearrangement joins TRBV19 to TRBJ1-6, with 11 positions matching TRBD1. Germline-derived CDR1 and CDR2 are LNHDA and SQIVND (reference sequence). CDR3 size: 15 residues. Trimming took 5 bases from V and 9 from J; bases not matched to a gene: 6. For the CDR3, the DNA is TGTGCCAGTAGTGCTACCGGACAGGGGGCTTCACCCCTCCACTTT. It yields the protein CASSATGQGASPLHF.

The CDR3 nucleotides are TGCGCCAGCAGCTTGGGACAGTTTTACAATGAGCAGTTCTTC. It yields the protein CASSLGQFYNEQFF. This chain connects TRBV5-1 to TRBJ2-1; a possible D gene is TRBD1 (5 bases). The germline V gene encodes CDR1 SGHRS and CDR2 YFSETQ. The CDR3 totals 14 residues. V dropped 0 bases and J dropped 4 bases, with 8 bases sitting between them.

This clone was observed a single time. V usage is TRBV4-1 and J usage is TRBJ2-2; D ambiguous. Per the germline V gene, CDR1 is MGHRA and CDR2 is YSYEKL. Trimming removed 6 bases from V and 5 bases from J, with 7 bases in between. The CDR3 length is 12 residues. The CDR3 DNA sequence: TGCGCCAGCAGTACAGTTACCGGGGAGCTGTTTTTT. Its translation: CASSTVTGELFF.

This chain uses TRBV27 with TRBJ2-3; tentative D call: TRBD2 (6 bases). The CDR3 has 16 residues. Germline V gene data show CDR1 as MNHEY and CDR2 as SMNVEV (reference sequence). The V end lost 6 bases, the J end lost 4 bases, and 20 bases lay between the germline ends. In nucleotides, the CDR3 is TGTGCCAGCAGCCCCCGGGGGACGGGTGGGGCAGATACGCAGTATTTT. This sequence encodes CASSPRGTGGADTQYF.

V is TRBV19 and J is TRBJ2-1; perhaps TRBD2 as D (5 bases). Trimming cost V 3 bases and J 8 bases, with 11 bases left between them. Germline values: CDR1 LNHDA, CDR2 SQIVND (reference sequence). The CDR3 runs 13 residues. CDR3 DNA sequence: TGTGCCAGTAGTATGGTTCGGGGTTATGAGCAGTTCTTC. Translated, it gives CASSMVRGYEQFF.

The gene calls are TRBV20-1 and TRBJ1-1; perhaps TRBD1 as D (5 bases). The germline CDR1 and CDR2 sequences are DFQATT and SNEGSKA (reference sequence). With 7 bases removed from V and 3 bases from J, the gap between germline ends came to 9 bases. This CDR3 contains 11 residues. The CDR3 reads CSVAGDTEAFF. The CDR3 DNA reads as TGCAGTGTCGCGGGGGACACTGAAGCTTTCTTT.

The CDR3 sequence is CASSSGLDYNEQFF. The CDR3, as DNA: TGTGCCAGCAGTTCTGGACTAGACTACAATGAGCAGTTCTTC. V and J are TRBV6-2 or TRBV6-3 and TRBJ2-1, with 7 bases matching TRBD2. CDR3 size: 14 residues. Germline V gene sequence: CDR1 MNHEY, CDR2 SVGEGT. The V segment lost 4 bases and the J segment 3 bases; nucleotides outside the gene matches: 3.

This clone was observed once. This rearrangement joins TRBV6-4 to TRBJ2-2; D is perhaps TRBD2 (5 bases). This CDR3 has 14 residues. CDR1 MRHNA and CDR2 SNTAGT come from the germline V gene. The germline V and J ends were trimmed by 0 bases and 6 bases, with 8 bases remaining between them. The CDR3: CASSDSASSGELFF. For the CDR3, the DNA is TGTGCCAGCAGTGACTCTGCTAGCTCCGGGGAGCTGTTTTTT.

The chain recombines TRBV3-1 (or the pseudogene TRBV3-2) with TRBJ2-4; 12 bases are shared with TRBD2. CDR3 length: 18 amino acids. Germline loops: CDR1 LGHDT, CDR2 YNNKEL (reference sequence). Trimming took 0 bases from V and 1 from J; bases not matched to a gene: 4. CDR3 protein: CASSQDWGTSGAKNIQYF. The DNA for the CDR3 is TGTGCCAGCAGCCAAGATTGGGGGACTAGCGGGGCCAAAAACATTCAGTACTTC.

The rearrangement uses TRBV27 and TRBJ1-2; D remains unclear. Per germline, CDR1 MNHEY and CDR2 SMNVEV (reference sequence). V was pared by 5 bases and J by 4 bases, with 11 bases between. The CDR3 is made up of 13 amino acids. The CDR3 sequence is CASSPQTTYGYTF. The CDR3 nucleotides are TGTGCCAGCAGTCCTCAGACAACCTATGGCTACACCTTC.

This clone showed up just once. The chain has TRBV3-1 (or the pseudogene TRBV3-2) and TRBJ1-4; tentative D call: TRBD1 (6 bases). V lost 8 bases, J lost 5 bases, and 18 bases lay in between. CDR3 size: 15 residues. Germline V gene lookup returns CDR1 LGHDT and CDR2 YNNKEL (reference sequence). CDR3 bases: TGTGCCAGCGGACCAGGGGACATCAGAAATGAAAAACTGTTTTTT. Its translation: CASGPGDIRNEKLFF.

The rearrangement links TRBV5-1 to TRBJ1-2; 7 bases are a match to TRBD1. In germline, CDR1 is SGHRS, CDR2 YFSETQ. This CDR3 comprises 15 residues. The J segment lost 7 bases and the V segment lost 0 bases, leaving 9 bases of the junction unmatched. This CDR3 is CASSLGGTDLSGYTF. CDR3 DNA: TGCGCCAGCAGCTTGGGCGGGACAGACCTCTCTGGCTACACCTTC.

The chain links TRBV10-3 to TRBJ2-3, with D tentatively TRBD2 (7 bases). The CDR3 is 16 amino acids. Trimming removed 0 bases from V and 4 bases from J, with 14 bases in between. Germline V gives CDR1 ENHRY, CDR2 SYGVKD. The CDR3, as DNA: TGTGCCATCAGTGAGTCTGGGACACGGGGGGCAGATACGCAGTATTTT. Its translation is CAISESGTRGADTQYF.

Sample share makes this clone medium-sized (0.01 to 0.1%). CDR3 DNA sequence: TGTGCCAGCAGCTTACTTACTGAAGCTTTCTTT. It translates to CASSLLTEAFF. The chain is built from TRBV7-9 and TRBJ1-1; no firm D call. CDR1 SEHNR and CDR2 FQNEAQ come from the germline V gene (reference sequence). Trimming left V 2 bases short and J 5 bases short, with 3 bases between. The CDR3 loop spans 11 amino acids.

The J gene is TRBJ1-6, the V gene TRBV11-2; the D gene is possibly TRBD1 (6 bases). CDR3 length equals 16 residues. CDR1 is SGHAT, CDR2 FQNNGV, per germline. The V end lost 0 bases, the J end lost 7 bases, and 13 bases lay between the germline ends. The CDR3 spells CASSLDRSRGNSPLHF. The CDR3 DNA follows: TGTGCCAGCAGCTTAGATAGGAGCAGGGGAAATTCACCCCTCCACTTT.

The V call is TRBV7-2, the J call TRBJ2-5; D not certain. The germline CDR1 and CDR2 sequences are SGHTA and FQGNSA. V lost 5 bases and J 5 bases, leaving 12 bases between the germline ends. The CDR3 is made up of 13 amino acids. The DNA of the CDR3 is TGTGCCAGCAGCCCTCCCTCCGGGGAGACCCAGTACTTC. Its protein is CASSPPSGETQYF.

The rearrangement links TRBV24-1 to TRBJ1-2; TRBD1 matches 10 bases. The J segment lost 7 bases and the V segment lost 3 bases, leaving 4 bases of the junction unmatched. Germline CDR1 and CDR2: KGHDR and SFDVKD. The CDR3 extends over 14 amino acids. CDR3 sequence reads: CATSDPGQGIGYTF. The CDR3 nucleotides are TGTGCCACCAGTGATCCGGGACAGGGGATTGGCTACACCTTC.

The rearrangement joins TRBV4-1 to TRBJ1-4; tentative D call: TRBD1 (6 bases). This CDR3 region has 14 residues. Germline CDR1 reads MGHRA; CDR2 reads YSYEKL. Trimming took off 1 base at V and 7 bases at J, with 10 bases between the two ends. The DNA for the CDR3 is TGCGCCAGCAGCCAAGGGTCAGGGGCTGAAAAACTGTTTTTT. It encodes CASSQGSGAEKLFF.

This clone appeared a few times. The J gene is TRBJ1-4, the V gene TRBV7-9; D not certain. In germline, CDR1 is SEHNR, CDR2 FQNEAQ (reference sequence). Trimming took 3 bases from V and 6 from J, leaving 14 bases between them. This CDR3 is built from 15 residues. CDR3 DNA: TGTGCCAGCAGCTTGGGTTCGGGAATATATGAAAAACTGTTTTTT. It yields the protein CASSLGSGIYEKLFF.